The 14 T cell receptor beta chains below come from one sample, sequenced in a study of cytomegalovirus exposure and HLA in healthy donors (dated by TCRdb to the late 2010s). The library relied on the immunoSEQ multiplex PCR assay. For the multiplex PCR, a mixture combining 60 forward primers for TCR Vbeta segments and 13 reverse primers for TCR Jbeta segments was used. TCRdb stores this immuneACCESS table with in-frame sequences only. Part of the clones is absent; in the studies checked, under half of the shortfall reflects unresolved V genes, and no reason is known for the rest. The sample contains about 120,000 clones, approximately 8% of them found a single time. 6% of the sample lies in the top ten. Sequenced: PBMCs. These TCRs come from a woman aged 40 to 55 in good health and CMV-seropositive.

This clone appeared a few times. As DNA, the CDR3 is TGTGCCTGGAAAGGGGTAGCGGCAACCGGGGAGCTGTTTTTT. It specifies CAWKGVAATGELFF. The genes are TRBV30 and TRBJ2-2, with D possibly being TRBD2 (6 bases). Germline V CDR1 and CDR2: GTSNPN, SVGIG (reference sequence). The CDR3 runs to 14 residues. Trimming took off 4 bases at V and 5 bases at J, with 14 bases between the two ends.

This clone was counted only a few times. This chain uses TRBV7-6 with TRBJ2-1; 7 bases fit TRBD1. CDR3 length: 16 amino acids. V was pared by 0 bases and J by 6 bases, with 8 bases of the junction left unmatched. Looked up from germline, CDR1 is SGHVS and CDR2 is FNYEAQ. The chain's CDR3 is CASSLAPGGSGNEQFF. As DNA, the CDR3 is TGTGCCAGCAGCTTAGCCCCAGGGGGTAGTGGCAATGAGCAGTTCTTC.

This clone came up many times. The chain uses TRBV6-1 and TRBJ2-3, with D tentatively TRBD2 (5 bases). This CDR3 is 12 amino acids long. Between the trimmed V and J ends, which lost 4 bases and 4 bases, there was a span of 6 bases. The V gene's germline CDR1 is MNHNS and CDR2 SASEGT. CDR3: CASSGGADTQYF. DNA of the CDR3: TGTGCCAGCAGTGGGGGAGCAGATACGCAGTATTTT.

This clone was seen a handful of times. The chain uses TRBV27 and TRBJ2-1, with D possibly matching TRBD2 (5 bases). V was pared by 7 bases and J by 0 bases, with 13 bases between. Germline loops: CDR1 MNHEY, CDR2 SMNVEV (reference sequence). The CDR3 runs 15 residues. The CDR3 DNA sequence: TGTGCCAGCACGCCCCTTGGGAGCTCCTACAATGAGCAGTTCTTC. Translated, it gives CASTPLGSSYNEQFF.

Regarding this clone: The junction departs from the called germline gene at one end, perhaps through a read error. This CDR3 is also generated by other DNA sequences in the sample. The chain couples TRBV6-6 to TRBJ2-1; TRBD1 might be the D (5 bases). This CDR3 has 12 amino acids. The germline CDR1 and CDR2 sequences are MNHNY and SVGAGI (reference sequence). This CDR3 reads CASSSRDNEQFF. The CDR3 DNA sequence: TGTGCAAGCAGTTCCAGGGACAATGAGCAGTTCTTC.

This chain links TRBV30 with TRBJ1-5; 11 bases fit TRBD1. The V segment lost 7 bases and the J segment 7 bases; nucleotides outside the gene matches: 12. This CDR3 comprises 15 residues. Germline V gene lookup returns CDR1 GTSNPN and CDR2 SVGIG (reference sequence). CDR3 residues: CALRLGTGGGQPQHF. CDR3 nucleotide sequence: TGTGCCTTGCGTCTCGGGACAGGGGGAGGGCAGCCCCAGCATTTT.

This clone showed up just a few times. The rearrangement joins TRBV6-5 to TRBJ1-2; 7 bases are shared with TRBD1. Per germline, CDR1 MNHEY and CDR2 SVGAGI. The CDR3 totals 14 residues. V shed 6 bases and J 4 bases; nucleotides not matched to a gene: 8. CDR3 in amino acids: CASRMTGSGYGYTF. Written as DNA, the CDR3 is TGTGCCAGCAGGATGACAGGGTCCGGCTATGGCTACACCTTC.

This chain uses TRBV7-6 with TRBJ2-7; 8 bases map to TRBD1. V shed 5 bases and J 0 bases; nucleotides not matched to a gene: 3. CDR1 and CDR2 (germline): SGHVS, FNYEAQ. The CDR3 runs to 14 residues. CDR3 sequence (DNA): TGTGCCAGCAGCCGGGACAGGAGCTCCTACGAGCAGTACTTC. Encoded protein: CASSRDRSSYEQYF.

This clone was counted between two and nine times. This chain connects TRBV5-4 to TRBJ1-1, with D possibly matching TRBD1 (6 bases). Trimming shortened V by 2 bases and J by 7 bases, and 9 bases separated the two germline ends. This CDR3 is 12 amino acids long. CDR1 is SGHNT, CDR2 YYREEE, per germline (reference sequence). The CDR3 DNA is TGTGCCAGCAGCTTCGGGGGGCGTGAAGCTTTCTTT. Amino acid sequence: CASSFGGREAFF.

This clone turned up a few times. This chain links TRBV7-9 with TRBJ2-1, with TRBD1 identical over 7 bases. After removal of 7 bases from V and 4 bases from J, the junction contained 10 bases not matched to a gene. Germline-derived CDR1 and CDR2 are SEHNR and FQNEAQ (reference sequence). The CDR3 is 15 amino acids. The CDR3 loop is CASTSRDSPYNEQFF. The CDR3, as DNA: TGTGCCAGCACCTCACGGGACAGTCCTTACAATGAGCAGTTCTTC.

CDR3 DNA: TGTGCCAGCAGCTTGGTGAACGGGTACGAGCAGTACTTC. As protein: CASSLVNGYEQYF. The V and J genes are TRBV5-5 and TRBJ2-7; D gene uncertain. CDR1 and CDR2 (germline): SGHKS, YYEKEE (reference sequence). The CDR3 is made up of 13 amino acids. V gave up 0 bases and J gave up 4 bases, with 8 bases separating them.

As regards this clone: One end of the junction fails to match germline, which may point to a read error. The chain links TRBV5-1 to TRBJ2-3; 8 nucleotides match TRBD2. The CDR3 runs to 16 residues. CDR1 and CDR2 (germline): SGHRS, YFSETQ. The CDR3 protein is CASSLQTSAGTDKQYF. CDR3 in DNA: TGCGCCAGCAGCCTCCAGACTAGCGCGGGCACAGATAAGCAGTATTTT. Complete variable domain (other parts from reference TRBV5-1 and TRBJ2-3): KAGVTQTPRYLIKTRGQQVTLSCSPISGHRSVSWYQQTPGQGLQFLFEYFSETQRNKGNFPGRFSGRQFSNSRSEMNVSTLELGDSALYLCASSLQTSAGTDKQYFGPGTRLTVL.

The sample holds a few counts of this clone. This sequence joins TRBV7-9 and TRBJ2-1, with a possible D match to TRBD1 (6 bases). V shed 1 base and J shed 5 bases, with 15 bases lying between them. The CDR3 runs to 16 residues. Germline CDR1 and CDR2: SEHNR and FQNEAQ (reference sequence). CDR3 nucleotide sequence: TGTGCCAGCAGCTTAGGAGGGGACATTCTAGACAATGAGCAGTTCTTC. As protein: CASSLGGDILDNEQFF.

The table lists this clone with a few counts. CDR3 sequence (DNA): TGTGCCAGCAGCCTGGACAGCGTGAAAGGTGATACGCAGTATTTT. It yields the protein CASSLDSVKGDTQYF. J is TRBJ2-3 and V is TRBV7-9, with D perhaps TRBD1 (6 bases). Germline-derived CDR1 and CDR2 are SEHNR and FQNEAQ (reference sequence). This CDR3 has 15 amino acids. The V and J ends lost 5 bases and 6 bases respectively, with 18 bases between them.